The 29 T cell receptor beta chains below all came from one sample that was sequenced in a study of blood T cell repertoires in COVID-19. Measured with immunoSEQ multiplex PCR; TCRdb has only the in-frame clones, and not every one. The table has just over 300,000 clones, more than 75% seen once. The sample comprised PBMCs or T cells enriched from blood (not recorded which). The receptors were sampled from a man younger than 40 who had recovered from COVID-19.

The V call is TRBV2, the J call TRBJ1-4; TRBD1 agrees at 7 bases. The germline gives CDR1 SNHLY, CDR2 FYNNEI. The CDR3 covers 15 residues. J lost 5 bases, V lost 6 bases, and 9 bases had no gene match. CDR3 coding DNA: TGTGCCAGCAGGGATCAGACAGGGTACAATGAAAAACTGTTTTTT. Its translation is CASRDQTGYNEKLFF.

CDR3 sequence (DNA): TGTGCCAGTAGCGGACGATTGGTGACAGGGAACACTGAAGCTTTCTTT. Amino acids: CASSGRLVTGNTEAFF. This chain joins TRBV19 and TRBJ1-1; D is perhaps TRBD1 (6 bases). V lost 6 bases to trimming and J lost 1 base, with 18 bases between them. The CDR3 spans 16 residues. The germline gives CDR1 LNHDA, CDR2 SQIVND (reference sequence).

The CDR3 protein is CASSLALGGEAFF. Written as DNA, the CDR3 is TGTGCCAGCAGTTTAGCGCTGGGAGGCGAAGCTTTCTTT. V is TRBV12-3 or TRBV12-4 and J is TRBJ1-1; D not resolved. The V end lost 0 bases, the J end lost 8 bases, and 10 bases lay between the germline ends. CDR3 size: 13 residues.

This chain connects TRBV10-1 to TRBJ2-1; D call uncertain. Germline V CDR1 and CDR2: WNHNN, SYGVQD (reference sequence). V was trimmed by 3 bases and J by 4 bases, leaving 10 bases between them. The CDR3 consists of 14 residues. The chain's CDR3 is CASSDPPRYNEQFF. DNA for the CDR3: TGCGCCAGCAGTGACCCCCCTAGGTACAATGAGCAGTTCTTC.

The chain recombines TRBV12-3 or TRBV12-4 with TRBJ2-1, with D maybe TRBD2 (5 bases). V was pared by 2 bases and J by 4 bases, with 6 bases between. This CDR3 region has 13 residues. The CDR3 DNA follows: TGTGCCAGCAGTTTACGGACTTACAATGAGCAGTTCTTC. Protein product: CASSLRTYNEQFF.

V usage is TRBV5-6 and J usage is TRBJ2-6; D is possibly TRBD1 (6 bases). The CDR3 covers 15 residues. Per germline, CDR1 SGHDT and CDR2 YYEEEE. Deletions cut 4 bases from V and 4 bases from J, with 12 bases between. The CDR3 region is CASSLQGSGANVLTF. CDR3 in DNA: TGTGCCAGCAGCCTACAGGGAAGCGGGGCCAACGTCCTGACTTTC. Full variable domain (rest looked up from reference TRBV5-6 and TRBJ2-6): DAGVTQSPTHLIKTRGQQVTLRCSPKSGHDTVSWYQQALGQGPQFIFQYYEEEERQRGNFPDRFSGHQFPNYSSELNVNALLLGDSALYLCASSLQGSGANVLTFGAGSRLTVL.

The genes are TRBV5-1 and TRBJ2-7, with D perhaps TRBD1 (5 bases). The ends were cut back, 2 bases at V and 5 bases at J, with 8 bases in the middle. CDR3 length: 12 amino acids. Per germline, CDR1 SGHRS and CDR2 YFSETQ. The chain's CDR3 is CASSFQGHEQYF. CDR3 coding DNA: TGCGCCAGCAGCTTTCAGGGCCACGAGCAGTACTTC.

The V and J genes are TRBV10-1 and TRBJ2-3; TRBD2 matches at 7 bases. The ends lost 10 bases at V and 5 bases at J; junction bases unmatched: 3. This CDR3 region has 11 residues. The germline V gene encodes CDR1 WNHNN and CDR2 SYGVQD (reference sequence). In DNA, the CDR3 is TGCGCCACCGCGGGAGAAGATACGCAGTATTTT. It encodes CATAGEDTQYF.

This sequence joins TRBV18 and TRBJ2-4; a possible D gene is TRBD2 (5 bases). The CDR3 has 14 residues. V lost 6 bases, J lost 3 bases, and 12 bases lay in between. Germline CDR1 KGHSH, CDR2 LQKENI. In DNA form, the CDR3 reads TGTGCCAGCTCCCCCGGGGTGGGCAAAAACATTCAGTACTTC. Its protein is CASSPGVGKNIQYF.

The chain links TRBV28 to TRBJ2-2; 7 nucleotides match TRBD2. J lost 1 base, V lost 4 bases, and 12 bases had no gene match. CDR1 is MDHEN and CDR2 is SYDVKM in the germline V gene. This CDR3 has 18 residues. The CDR3 nucleotides are TGTGCCAGCAGTTCTACCCCTTTTGGGGGGGGGAACACCGGGGAGCTGTTTTTT. It yields the protein CASSSTPFGGGNTGELFF.

The chain couples TRBV20-1 to TRBJ1-1, with 7 bases aligning to TRBD1. The CDR3 has 15 amino acids. Germline loops: CDR1 DFQATT, CDR2 SNEGSKA (reference sequence). J lost 0 bases, V lost 3 bases, and 7 bases had no gene match. The CDR3 DNA is TGCAGTGCTAGTTGGAGGGGGCACATGAACACTGAAGCTTTCTTT. Amino acids: CSASWRGHMNTEAFF.

J is TRBJ2-7 and V is TRBV27; 8 bases match TRBD1. The ends lost 6 bases at V and 0 bases at J; junction bases unmatched: 19. The V gene's germline CDR1 is MNHEY and CDR2 SMNVEV (reference sequence). The CDR3 has 19 residues. The CDR3 nucleotides read TGTGCCAGCAGAACAATAATAATGGCGGACAGGGCAACCTCCTACGAGCAGTACTTC. Its translation is CASRTIIMADRATSYEQYF.

The chain carries TRBV19 and TRBJ2-2, with TRBD2 as a possible D gene (7 bases). From germline, CDR1 is LNHDA and CDR2 SQIVND (reference sequence). The CDR3 has 15 amino acids. The V and J ends lost 8 bases and 4 bases respectively, with 17 bases between them. CDR3 coding DNA: TGTGCCAGTTTGAGGCGGGGGCGAGGCACCGGGGAGCTGTTTTTT. Its protein product is CASLRRGRGTGELFF.

The rearrangement joins TRBV27 to TRBJ1-4; possibly TRBD1 for D (5 bases). Per germline, CDR1 MNHEY and CDR2 SMNVEV (reference sequence). V gave up 2 bases and J gave up 3 bases, with 10 bases separating them. The CDR3 has 15 residues. CDR3 coding DNA: TGTGCCAGCAGTTTAATGGGACTAGCTAATGAAAAACTGTTTTTT. Translating it yields CASSLMGLANEKLFF.

This chain uses TRBV9 with TRBJ1-2; 9 positions agree with TRBD1. The V and J ends lost 7 bases and 7 bases, in that order; junction bases with no gene match: 14. Germline V gives CDR1 SGDLS, CDR2 YYNGEE. The CDR3 is 15 amino acids. This CDR3 is CASSAPGQGWSGYTF. The DNA of the CDR3 is TGTGCCAGCTCTGCCCCGGGACAGGGTTGGAGTGGCTACACCTTC.

The chain couples TRBV19 to TRBJ2-7, with unresolved D. Germline V gene lookup returns CDR1 LNHDA and CDR2 SQIVND (reference sequence). V lost 0 bases and J lost 1, with 10 bases in between. This CDR3 is 15 amino acids long. In DNA, the CDR3 is TGTGCCAGTAGTATAGATCAGGTGGAATCCTACGAGCAGTACTTC. It yields the protein CASSIDQVESYEQYF.

The CDR3 region has the DNA TGCGCCAGCAGTGAGTGGGGACGGGGGAAATCCACAGATACGCAGTATTTT. It specifies CASSEWGRGKSTDTQYF. The chain recombines TRBV10-1 with TRBJ2-3; D may be TRBD2 (6 bases). The V end was cut by 1 base, the J end by 2 bases, with 16 bases between. Looked up from germline, CDR1 is WNHNN and CDR2 is SYGVQD (reference sequence). CDR3 length: 17 amino acids.

This clone was counted between two and nine times. The V and J genes are TRBV5-1 and TRBJ2-3, with 8 bases identical to TRBD1. This CDR3 contains 14 residues. Germline V gene lookup returns CDR1 SGHRS and CDR2 YFSETQ. Trimming removed 3 bases from V and 1 base from J; junction bases left unmatched: 1. The CDR3 sequence is CASSSGQGTDTQYF. In nucleotides, the CDR3 is TGCGCCAGCAGCTCGGGACAGGGCACAGATACGCAGTATTTT. The variable domain in full, with the rest retrieved from reference TRBV5-1 and TRBJ2-3, is KAGVTQTPRYLIKTRGQQVTLSCSPISGHRSVSWYQQTPGQGLQFLFEYFSETQRNKGNFPGRFSGRQFSNSRSEMNVSTLELGDSALYLCASSSGQGTDTQYFGPGTRLTVL.

This chain connects TRBV9 to TRBJ2-6, with 7 bases aligning to TRBD1. V shed 3 bases and J 0 bases; nucleotides not matched to a gene: 6. This CDR3 has 17 residues. CDR1 SGDLS and CDR2 YYNGEE come from the germline V gene. The CDR3 loop is CASSATGARSGANVLTF. The CDR3 nucleotides are TGTGCCAGCAGCGCAACAGGGGCCCGCTCTGGGGCCAACGTCCTGACTTTC.

V is TRBV10-3 and J is TRBJ1-1, with TRBD1 as a possible D gene (5 bases). The V gene's germline CDR1 is ENHRY and CDR2 SYGVKD. Trimming stripped 8 bases from V and 1 base from J, with 14 bases between. The CDR3 totals 14 residues. CDR3 sequence: CAIGTPQGNTEAFF. CDR3 bases: TGTGCCATCGGAACGCCTCAGGGGAACACTGAAGCTTTCTTT.

This chain links TRBV21-1 with TRBJ2-7; the D call of TRBD2 is as the table states it, not checked on the DNA. TRBV21-1 is reported as a pseudogene. The CDR3 sequence is 14 residues long. The CDR3 nucleotides read TGTGCCAGCAGCAAAGGGGGCGGGAGGTACGAGCAGTACTTC. This gives the protein CASSKGGGRYEQYF.

The chain employs TRBV28 and TRBJ2-7, with 10 positions matching TRBD2. With V trimmed by 4 bases and J by 5 bases, 2 bases remained unmatched. The CDR3 runs to 13 residues. CDR1 is MDHEN and CDR2 is SYDVKM in the germline V gene. CDR3 sequence (DNA): TGTGCCAGCAGTTCGGGACTAGCGAACGAGCAGTACTTC. Translation gives CASSSGLANEQYF.

This clone occurred a few times. Other nucleotide sequences in the sample specify the same CDR3. The V and J genes are TRBV18 and TRBJ1-4, with 8 bases matching TRBD1. The CDR3 spans 13 residues. V dropped 2 bases and J dropped 8; count of bases not matched to a gene: 1. CDR1 KGHSH and CDR2 LQKENI come from the germline V gene. In nucleotides, the CDR3 is TGTGCCAGCTCACCAGGACAGGGAGAAAAACTGTTTTTT. Its translation is CASSPGQGEKLFF.

This rearrangement joins TRBV28 to TRBJ1-1; the match to TRBD1 covers 10 bases. Germline-derived CDR1 and CDR2 are MDHEN and SYDVKM. CDR3 length: 17 residues. V was pared by 5 bases and J by 0 bases, with 9 bases of the junction left unmatched. Here the CDR3 reads CASSRNDRGLVNTEAFF. CDR3 in DNA: TGTGCCAGCAGTAGAAACGACAGGGGGCTAGTGAACACTGAAGCTTTCTTT.

The rearrangement links TRBV11-2 to TRBJ2-1, with 7 positions matching TRBD1. The germline V gene has CDR1 SGHAT and CDR2 FQNNGV. The CDR3 is made up of 17 amino acids. Germline trimming cut 1 base from V and 2 bases from J; bases unmatched to any gene: 8. The CDR3 here is CASSLVGGTVTYNEQFF. CDR3 in DNA: TGTGCCAGCAGCTTAGTGGGTGGGACAGTTACCTACAATGAGCAGTTCTTC.

V usage is TRBV30 and J usage is TRBJ2-7, with TRBD1 matching 9 bases. V was clipped by 8 bases and J by 2 bases; unmatched bases: 7. This CDR3 comprises 13 residues. Germline CDR1 reads GTSNPN; CDR2 reads SVGIG (reference sequence). Here the CDR3 DNA reads TGTGCCCACGGACAGGGGCTTGCCTACGAGCAGTACTTC. Protein: CAHGQGLAYEQYF.

This chain connects TRBV6-6 to TRBJ1-2; D perhaps matches TRBD1 (6 bases). The CDR3 is 14 amino acids. Germline values: CDR1 MNHNY, CDR2 SVGAGI (reference sequence). V shed 6 bases and J shed 7 bases, with 18 bases lying between them. This CDR3 reads CASSRDTVNGGYTF. The DNA for the CDR3 is TGTGCCAGCAGCCGGGACACGGTTAACGGTGGCTACACCTTC.

The chain uses TRBV27 and TRBJ2-5, with no clear D. This CDR3 spans 11 amino acids. The V gene's germline CDR1 is MNHEY and CDR2 SMNVEV (reference sequence). Trimming cost V 3 bases and J 7 bases, with 6 bases left between them. Here the CDR3 reads CASSFGGTQYF. Written as DNA, the CDR3 is TGTGCCAGCAGTTTCGGCGGGACCCAGTACTTC.

The chain is built from TRBV2 and TRBJ2-2, with TRBD2 matching over 7 bases. The J segment lost 4 bases and the V segment lost 6 bases, leaving 8 bases of the junction unmatched. Germline values: CDR1 SNHLY, CDR2 FYNNEI. The CDR3 runs to 15 residues. Here the CDR3 reads CASSARDYLTGELFF. The CDR3 DNA sequence: TGTGCCAGCAGCGCCCGGGACTACCTCACCGGGGAGCTGTTTTTT.